The 18 T cell receptor beta chains listed next were all sequenced from one sample in a study of OX40 agonist ivuxolimab in advanced cancers. TCRdb keeps only in-frame clones here, not all; method: immunoSEQ multiplex PCR. The sample yields approximately 73,000 clones, just over 85% seen once. The sequencing used CD4+ or CD8+ T cells sorted from blood, collected in a trial of the OX40 agonist ivuxolimab. These receptors were taken from an adult with an advanced solid tumor such as melanoma, head and neck, liver or kidney cancer.

The chain links TRBV2 to TRBJ2-5; D possibly corresponds to TRBD2 (6 bases). The CDR3 totals 13 residues. Germline V lookup: CDR1 SNHLY, CDR2 FYNNEI. The V end was cut by 1 base, the J end by 8 bases, with 11 bases between. The CDR3 DNA reads TGTGCCAGCAGTGAAGTGGAGGGAAGTACCCAGTACTTC. Amino acids: CASSEVEGSTQYF.

V and J are TRBV5-1 and TRBJ2-3, with D perhaps TRBD2 (7 bases). This CDR3 has 16 residues. Germline V gives CDR1 SGHRS, CDR2 YFSETQ. Trimming cost V 5 bases and J 4 bases, with 20 bases left between them. CDR3 sequence: CASSLGGDTSADTQYF. In nucleotides, the CDR3 is TGCGCCAGCAGTTTAGGGGGGGATACATCCGCAGATACGCAGTATTTT.

This chain joins TRBV7-9 and TRBJ1-3; D remains ambiguous. CDR1 and CDR2 (germline): SEHNR, FQNEAQ (reference sequence). V lost 3 bases and J lost 0, with 9 bases in between. The CDR3 length is 15 residues. The CDR3 DNA is TGTGCCAGCAGCTTTGCGCTTCCCTCTGGAAACACCATATATTTT. It specifies CASSFALPSGNTIYF. Combining the CDR3 with reference TRBV7-9 and TRBJ1-3 gives the whole variable domain DTGVSQNPRHKITKRGQNVTFRCDPISEHNRLYWYRQTLGQGPEFLTYFQNEAQLEKSRLLSDRFSAERPKGSFSTLEIQRTEQGDSAMYLCASSFALPSGNTIYFGEGSWLTVV.

The genes are TRBV6-5 and TRBJ2-2, with D possibly being TRBD1 (6 bases). Deletions cut 5 bases from V and 5 bases from J, with 15 bases between. Germline V gene sequence: CDR1 MNHEY, CDR2 SVGAGI. This CDR3 is built from 15 residues. The CDR3 DNA follows: TGTGCCAGCAGTCCGGACAGAATGAGGACCGGGGAGCTGTTTTTT. Translation gives CASSPDRMRTGELFF.

The V and J genes are TRBV7-2 and TRBJ1-6; D is unclear. The germline V gene has CDR1 SGHTA and CDR2 FQGNSA. The CDR3 is 16 residues long. Between the trimmed V and J ends, which lost 1 base and 0 bases, there was a span of 7 bases. The CDR3 region has the DNA TGTGCCAGCAGCTTAGTCCACCGCTCCTATAATTCACCCCTCCACTTT. Protein product: CASSLVHRSYNSPLHF.

The chain recombines TRBV4-3 with TRBJ2-5; 11 nucleotides match TRBD2. V lost 4 bases, J lost 4 bases, and 17 bases stayed unmatched. Germline V gene lookup returns CDR1 LGHNA and CDR2 YSLEER. This CDR3 has 19 amino acids. In DNA form, the CDR3 reads TGCGCCAGCAGCCGCCACGGGTGGCTAGCGGGGGGCTCCGGAGAGACCCAGTACTTC. Its protein product is CASSRHGWLAGGSGETQYF.

This rearrangement joins TRBV7-2 to TRBJ1-2; TRBD1 agrees at 7 bases. V lost 5 bases and J lost 4; bases outside the gene matches: 7. This CDR3 has 14 residues. Germline CDR1 and CDR2: SGHTA and FQGNSA. As DNA, the CDR3 is TGTGCCAGCAGCCCCCGACAGGGTAGCTATGGCTACACCTTC. Amino acids: CASSPRQGSYGYTF.

This clone was seen a handful of times. The chain recombines TRBV19 with TRBJ1-5, with D possibly being TRBD1 (5 bases). V lost 1 base, J lost 7 bases, and 14 bases lay in between. Germline values: CDR1 LNHDA, CDR2 SQIVND (reference sequence). The CDR3 is made up of 15 amino acids. The chain's CDR3 is CASSIGQGRVQPQHF. DNA of the CDR3: TGTGCCAGTAGTATAGGGCAGGGCCGGGTACAGCCCCAGCATTTT.

This chain joins TRBV4-3 and TRBJ2-3; D is unclear. Trimming removed 1 base from V and 5 bases from J, with 13 bases in between. There are 15 residues in the CDR3. Germline V CDR1 and CDR2: LGHNA, YSLEER. CDR3 nucleotides: TGCGCCAGCAGCCAAGGTACGATGTCTGGAGATACGCAGTATTTT. Translating gives CASSQGTMSGDTQYF.

The genes are TRBV2 and TRBJ2-4, with D possibly TRBD1 on 5 matching bases. The ends were cut back, 4 bases at V and 0 bases at J, with 13 bases in the middle. Germline V lookup: CDR1 SNHLY, CDR2 FYNNEI. This CDR3 comprises 16 residues. The CDR3 DNA reads TGTGCCAGCAGTGCTGGACAAACGCTAGCCAAAAACATTCAGTACTTC. This gives the protein CASSAGQTLAKNIQYF.

This clone was observed a few times. The chain combines TRBV19 with TRBJ2-7; TRBD2 might be the D (7 bases). The CDR3 is 16 amino acids. In germline, CDR1 is LNHDA, CDR2 SQIVND (reference sequence). V gave up 4 bases and J gave up 3 bases, with 19 bases separating them. For the CDR3, the DNA is TGTGCCAGTAGTACCTATTCCCAGCGGGGACACTACGAGCAGTACTTC. Protein sequence: CASSTYSQRGHYEQYF.

The genes are TRBV4-2 and TRBJ2-3; D is unresolved. The germline V gene has CDR1 LGHNA and CDR2 YNFKEQ. With 0 bases removed from V and 2 bases from J, the gap between germline ends came to 9 bases. CDR3 size: 15 residues. The CDR3 DNA sequence: TGTGCCAGCAGCCAAGATAGAAGGATCACAGATACGCAGTATTTT. This codes for CASSQDRRITDTQYF.

V usage is TRBV2 and J usage is TRBJ1-5; D is uncertain. Deletions cut 4 bases from V and 0 bases from J, with 10 bases between. Germline CDR1 SNHLY, CDR2 FYNNEI. CDR3 length equals 15 residues. The CDR3 reads CASSVRRASNQPQHF. CDR3 DNA: TGTGCCAGCAGTGTCAGGCGGGCTAGCAATCAGCCCCAGCATTTT.

The J gene is TRBJ2-5, the V gene TRBV4-2; 10 bases fit TRBD2. Germline CDR1 reads LGHNA; CDR2 reads YNFKEQ. CDR3 length: 18 amino acids. J lost 5 bases, V lost 0 bases, and 12 bases had no gene match. CDR3 bases: TGTGCCAGCAGCCAAGAGCGAGCGGGGGGGCCAGATGGGGAGACCCAGTACTTC. This translates into CASSQERAGGPDGETQYF.

The chain combines TRBV29-1 with TRBJ2-2, with a weak D call TRBD1 (6 bases). The CDR3 loop spans 13 amino acids. Germline CDR1 is SQVTM and CDR2 is ANQGSEA. V was trimmed by 7 bases and J by 5 bases, leaving 14 bases between them. The CDR3 spells CSGQHRVTGELFF. Written as DNA, the CDR3 is TGCAGCGGACAACACAGGGTTACCGGGGAGCTGTTTTTT.

V usage is TRBV6-1 and J usage is TRBJ2-5; D is perhaps TRBD2 (6 bases). In germline, CDR1 is MNHNS, CDR2 SASEGT. The CDR3 length is 14 residues. V gave up 6 bases and J gave up 2 bases, with 13 bases separating them. For the CDR3, the DNA is TGTGCCAGCAGGAAGCGGGCGCAACAAGAGACCCAGTACTTC. It translates to CASRKRAQQETQYF.

This chain links TRBV2 with TRBJ2-2, with D possibly being TRBD1 (6 bases). The CDR3 extends over 15 amino acids. Trimming removed 4 bases from V and 1 base from J, with 10 bases in between. Germline V gene lookup returns CDR1 SNHLY and CDR2 FYNNEI. CDR3 sequence (DNA): TGTGCCAGCAGTGGCAGGACAGTGAACACCGGGGAGCTGTTTTTT. It yields the protein CASSGRTVNTGELFF.

The chain combines TRBV2 with TRBJ1-3, with D tentatively TRBD1 (6 bases). Germline-derived CDR1 and CDR2 are SNHLY and FYNNEI. The CDR3 runs 14 residues. V shed 6 bases and J shed 0 bases, with 9 bases lying between them. The CDR3 DNA reads as TGTGCCAGCAGCCAGGGGCGCTCTGGAAACACCATATATTTT. Translated, it gives CASSQGRSGNTIYF.